Presented here are 2 T cell receptor beta chains from one specimen sequenced in a study of blood T cell repertoires in COVID-19. Data came from immunoSEQ multiplex PCR; TCRdb stores just in-frame clones and leaves some out. This repertoire shows a few hundred thousand clones, more than 70% found once; its top ten account for roughly 6.7%. Sequenced input: peripheral blood. The receptors here all came from a man aged 18-30 years who had recovered from COVID-19.

This clone was seen only a few times. The V call is TRBV19, the J call TRBJ1-1, with D tentatively TRBD1 (5 bases). Germline V gene sequence: CDR1 LNHDA, CDR2 SQIVND (reference sequence). CDR3 length equals 17 residues. Trimming removed 9 bases at V and 5 bases at J, with 28 bases between. The CDR3 region has the DNA TGTGCCAGCCGGGGCGAGGGGAGGGAGATCGATCGGACTGAAGCTTTCTTT. Translated: CASRGEGREIDRTEAFF. The variable domain in full, completed from reference TRBV19 and TRBJ1-1, reads DGGITQSPKYLFRKEGQNVTLSCEQNLNHDAMYWYRQDPGQGLRLIYYSQIVNDFQKGDIAEGYSVSREKKESFPLTVTSAQKNPTAFYLCASRGEGREIDRTEAFFGQGTRLTVV.

As regards this clone: Other DNA sequences in the same sample also yield this CDR3. CDR3 nucleotide sequence: TGTGCCAGCAGTCCGTCGAACTATGGCTACACCTTC. Translated: CASSPSNYGYTF. J is TRBJ1-2 and V is TRBV6-2 or TRBV6-3; D is undetermined. CDR1 is MNHEY and CDR2 is SVGEGT in the germline V gene. With 5 bases removed from V and 2 bases from J, the gap between germline ends came to 6 bases. This CDR3 is 12 amino acids long.